Included here is one T cell receptor beta chain sequence, with context. It lacks a known antigen. Base qualities were left out, and no much larger clone turns up one base away. RNA was extracted with the RNeasy kit and roughly 0.5 to 1 ug was reverse transcribed using random hexamers. The immunoSEQ multiplex PCR assay, which covers 54 Vbeta and 13 Jbeta segments, was used to amplify TCR beta CDR3 regions. PCR amplification bias was corrected by using a synthetic template baseline for primer optimization and computational correction. Processing in the source paper ran as follows. Only productive sequences were kept, with reads annotated to V, D and J genes according to IMGT and analyzed in immunoSEQ Analyzer. To calculate clonality, Shannon entropy was normalized by log2 of the number of productive unique sequences and then subtracted from one. For each patient and control, public and private clones were evaluated within the 100 most prevalent clones. Clones were defined as Susac-specific if absent from the healthy and MS cohorts, from under 1,200 published viral clones and from other ImmuneACCESS disease sequences. TCRdb reworked the public reads: Q25 trimming with fastp, MiXCR clone assembly, productive beta chains retained. Merged by CDR3 protein, the rows form single entries marked with the most common genes and DNA. In this record, the V and J calls reflect TCRdb's handling and not the investigators' own analysis. This sample is represented by 200,000 to 300,000 distinct CDR3 sequences; around 93% of them were singletons. Together, the top ten hold 0.07% to 0.09% of the sample.

Including cysteine and phenylalanine, the CDR3 has 13 amino acids. Only the CDR3 region is kept as DNA, spanning 39 bases read in frame from base 1. The germline V gene (reference sequence) yields SGHNT for CDR1 and YYREEE for CDR2. Unmatched junction bases come to 4, with V trimmed by 4 bases and J by 4 bases. This sample is part of a study of CD8 T cells in Susac syndrome (dated by TCRdb to between 2018 and 2020). Some background on the complete study: Repertoire sequencing was used to test whether CD8+ T cell activation and differentiation in Susac syndrome was antigen driven.

Peripheral blood CD8+ and CD4+ T cells from healthy donors, Susac syndrome patients and multiple sclerosis patients were profiled by high-throughput TCR beta sequencing. Treatment-naive patients with stable or active relapsing-remitting disease fulfilling revised McDonald criteria were used as multiple sclerosis controls. Bulk CD8+ and CD4+ T cells were purified by magnetic negative isolation, whereas CD8+ TEMRA cells were enriched by FACS. Blood was drawn into EDTA tubes, processed within 24 hours, and PBMCs were isolated by density gradient centrifugation. PBMCs intended for TCR sequencing were cryopreserved in liquid nitrogen and thawed later in a water bath at 37 degrees C. The sorted or isolated CD4+, CD8+ and CD8+ TEMRA cells reached a purity of at least 90%. General study outcomes and caveats: The study acknowledged that relatively few individuals were included in the TCR sequencing and HLA analysis.

This TCR was sampled from a human donor with multiple sclerosis. The chain employs TRBV5-4 and TRBJ2-5, with 7 junctional bases fitting TRBD1. Sequenced sample: CD4+ T cells from PBMCs. The CDR3 has the sequence CASSQTGTETQYF. The nucleotide sequence reads TGTGCCAGCAGCCAGACAGGGACAGAGACCCAGTACTTC. The full variable domain, completed from the reference TRBV5-4 and TRBJ2-5 proteins outside the CDR3, reads ETGVTQSPTHLIKTRGQQVTLRCSSQSGHNTVSWYQQALGQGPQFIFQYYREEENGRGNFPPRFSGLQFPNYSSELNVNALELDDSALYLCASSQTGTETQYFGPGTRLLVL.